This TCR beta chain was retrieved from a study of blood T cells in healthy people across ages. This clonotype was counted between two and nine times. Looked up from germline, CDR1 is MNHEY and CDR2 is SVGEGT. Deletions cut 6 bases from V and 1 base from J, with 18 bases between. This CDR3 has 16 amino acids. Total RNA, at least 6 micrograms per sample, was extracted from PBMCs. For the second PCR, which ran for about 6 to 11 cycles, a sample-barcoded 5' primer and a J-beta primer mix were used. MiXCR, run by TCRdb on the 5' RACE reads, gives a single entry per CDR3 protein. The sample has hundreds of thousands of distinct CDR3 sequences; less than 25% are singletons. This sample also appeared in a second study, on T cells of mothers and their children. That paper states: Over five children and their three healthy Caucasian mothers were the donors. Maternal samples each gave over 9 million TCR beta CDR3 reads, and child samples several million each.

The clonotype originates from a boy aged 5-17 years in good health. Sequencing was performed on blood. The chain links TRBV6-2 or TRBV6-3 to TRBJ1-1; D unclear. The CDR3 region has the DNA TGTGCCAGCAGGGAGAGGAGGGAACGTGGGAACACTGAAGCTTTCTTT. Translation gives CASRERRERGNTEAFF.